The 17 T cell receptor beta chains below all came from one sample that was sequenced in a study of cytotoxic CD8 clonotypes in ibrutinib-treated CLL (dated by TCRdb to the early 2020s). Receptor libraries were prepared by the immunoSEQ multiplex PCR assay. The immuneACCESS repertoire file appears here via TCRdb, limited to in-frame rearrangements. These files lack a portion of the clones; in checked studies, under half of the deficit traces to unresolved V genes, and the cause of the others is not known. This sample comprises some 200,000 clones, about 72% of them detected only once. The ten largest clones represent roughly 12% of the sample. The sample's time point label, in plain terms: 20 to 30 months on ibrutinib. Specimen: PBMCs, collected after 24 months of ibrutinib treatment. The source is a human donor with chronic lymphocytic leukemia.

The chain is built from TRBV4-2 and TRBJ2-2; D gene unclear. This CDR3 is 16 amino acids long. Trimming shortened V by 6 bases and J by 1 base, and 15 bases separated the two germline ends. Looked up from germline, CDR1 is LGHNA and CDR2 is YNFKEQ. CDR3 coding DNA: TGTGCCAGCAGGCGAACTTGGGGAAGGAACACCGGGGAGCTGTTTTTT. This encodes CASRRTWGRNTGELFF.

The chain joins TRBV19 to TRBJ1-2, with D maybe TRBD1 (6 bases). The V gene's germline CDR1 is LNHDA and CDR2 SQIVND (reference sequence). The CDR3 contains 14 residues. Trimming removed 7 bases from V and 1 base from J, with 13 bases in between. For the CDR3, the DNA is TGTGCCAGTAACCCGGGACACGTTAACTATGGCTACACCTTC. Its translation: CASNPGHVNYGYTF.

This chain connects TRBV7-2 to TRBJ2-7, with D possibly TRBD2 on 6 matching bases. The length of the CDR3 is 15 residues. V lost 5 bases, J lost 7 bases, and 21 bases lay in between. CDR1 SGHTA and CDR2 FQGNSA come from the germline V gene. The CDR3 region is CASSTQSGLPGEQYF. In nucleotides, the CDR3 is TGTGCCAGCAGCACCCAGTCGGGACTCCCGGGAGAGCAGTACTTC.

CDR3 sequence: CASSQAYRAEAFF. DNA of the CDR3: TGCGCCAGCAGCCAAGCCTACAGGGCTGAAGCTTTCTTT. The V call is TRBV4-3, the J call TRBJ1-1; maybe TRBD1 (6 bases). This CDR3 is 13 amino acids long. Trimming left V 1 base short and J 6 bases short, with 9 bases between. Germline V gives CDR1 LGHNA, CDR2 YSLEER.

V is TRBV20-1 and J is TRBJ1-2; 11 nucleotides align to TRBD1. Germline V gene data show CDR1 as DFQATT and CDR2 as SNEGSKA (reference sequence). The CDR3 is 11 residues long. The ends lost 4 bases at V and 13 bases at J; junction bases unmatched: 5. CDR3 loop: CSAKGQGAFTF. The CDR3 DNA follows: TGCAGTGCTAAAGGACAGGGGGCCTTCACCTTC.

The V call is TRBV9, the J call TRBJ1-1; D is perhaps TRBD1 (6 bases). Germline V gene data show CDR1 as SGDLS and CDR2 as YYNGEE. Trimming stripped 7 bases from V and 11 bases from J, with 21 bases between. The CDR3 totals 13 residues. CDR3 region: CASGYQGSNSAFF. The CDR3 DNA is TGTGCCAGCGGATACCAGGGGTCGAATTCGGCTTTCTTT.

The CDR3 nucleotides are TGTGCTAGTGGTAGGGTCCGGGACAGGAGCTACGAGCAGTACTTC. Translated: CASGRVRDRSYEQYF. J is TRBJ2-7 and V is TRBV12-5; the match to TRBD1 covers 8 bases. Germline lookup yields CDR1 LGHNT and CDR2 FRNRAP. The junction had 9 bases not matched to a gene; V was cut back by 5 bases and J by 3 bases. The CDR3 consists of 15 residues.

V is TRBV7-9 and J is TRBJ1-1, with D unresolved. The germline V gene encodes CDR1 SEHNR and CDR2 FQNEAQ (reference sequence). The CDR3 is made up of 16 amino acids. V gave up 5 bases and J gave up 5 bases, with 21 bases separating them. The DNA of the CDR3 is TGTGCCAGCAGCGCAAAAGGTTCCGGGCGGGGTACTGAAGCTTTCTTT. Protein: CASSAKGSGRGTEAFF.

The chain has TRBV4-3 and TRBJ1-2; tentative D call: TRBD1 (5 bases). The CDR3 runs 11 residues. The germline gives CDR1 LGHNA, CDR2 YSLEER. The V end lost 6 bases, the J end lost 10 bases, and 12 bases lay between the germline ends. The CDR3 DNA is TGCGCCAGCAGATCGGGACGGGACTACACCTTC. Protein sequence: CASRSGRDYTF.

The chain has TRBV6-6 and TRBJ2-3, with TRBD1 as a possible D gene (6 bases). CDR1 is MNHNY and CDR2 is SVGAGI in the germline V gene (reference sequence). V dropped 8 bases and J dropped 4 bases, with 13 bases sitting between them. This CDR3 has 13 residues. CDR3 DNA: TGTGCCAGCCGAGGACAGATGGCAGATACGCAGTATTTT. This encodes CASRGQMADTQYF.

In DNA form, the CDR3 reads TGCGCCAGCAGCCAAGGGTCTAGCGGAGCCCTGGATACGCAGTATTTT. Its translation: CASSQGSSGALDTQYF. The chain uses TRBV4-3 and TRBJ2-3; 7 bases map to TRBD2. The germline gives CDR1 LGHNA, CDR2 YSLEER. The CDR3 contains 16 residues. J gave up 6 bases and V 1 base, and 10 bases lay outside the gene matches.

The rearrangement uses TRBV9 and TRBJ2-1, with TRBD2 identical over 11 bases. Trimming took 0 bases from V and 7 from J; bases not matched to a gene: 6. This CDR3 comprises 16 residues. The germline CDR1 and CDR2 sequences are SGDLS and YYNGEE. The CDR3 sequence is CASSVGLAGSSNEQFF. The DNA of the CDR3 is TGTGCCAGCAGCGTAGGACTAGCGGGATCGAGTAATGAGCAGTTCTTC.

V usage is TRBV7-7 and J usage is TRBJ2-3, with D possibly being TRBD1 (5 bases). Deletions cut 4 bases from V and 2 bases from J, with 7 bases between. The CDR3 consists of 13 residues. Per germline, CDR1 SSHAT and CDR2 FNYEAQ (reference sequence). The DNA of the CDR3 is TGTGCCAGCAGCTCAGGGAACACAGATACGCAGTATTTT. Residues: CASSSGNTDTQYF.

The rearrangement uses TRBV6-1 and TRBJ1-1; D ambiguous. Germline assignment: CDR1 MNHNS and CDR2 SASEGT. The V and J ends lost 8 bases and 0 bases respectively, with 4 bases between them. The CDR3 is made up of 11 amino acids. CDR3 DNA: TGTGCCAGCTTAATGAACACTGAAGCTTTCTTT. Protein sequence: CASLMNTEAFF.

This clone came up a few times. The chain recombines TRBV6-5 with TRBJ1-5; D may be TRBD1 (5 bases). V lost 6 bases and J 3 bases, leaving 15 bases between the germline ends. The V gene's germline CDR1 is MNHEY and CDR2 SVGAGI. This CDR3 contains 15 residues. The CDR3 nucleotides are TGTGCCAGCAGGGAGAACTACAGGCCCAATCAGCCCCAGCATTTT. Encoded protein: CASRENYRPNQPQHF.

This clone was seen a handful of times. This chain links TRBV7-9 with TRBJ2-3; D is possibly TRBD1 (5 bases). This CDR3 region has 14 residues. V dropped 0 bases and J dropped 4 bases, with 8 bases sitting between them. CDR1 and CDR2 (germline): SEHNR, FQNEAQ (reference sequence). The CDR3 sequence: CASSLAGVADTQYF. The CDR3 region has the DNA TGTGCCAGCAGCTTAGCAGGGGTAGCAGATACGCAGTATTTT.

CDR3 residues: CASSPLRGRETQYF. The CDR3 bases are TGTGCCAGCAGCCCCCTAAGGGGGAGAGAGACCCAGTACTTC. This sequence joins TRBV11-2 and TRBJ2-5; D is perhaps TRBD1 (6 bases). V shed 5 bases and J shed 4 bases, with 14 bases lying between them. The CDR3 is 14 amino acids. Germline V lookup: CDR1 SGHAT, CDR2 FQNNGV.